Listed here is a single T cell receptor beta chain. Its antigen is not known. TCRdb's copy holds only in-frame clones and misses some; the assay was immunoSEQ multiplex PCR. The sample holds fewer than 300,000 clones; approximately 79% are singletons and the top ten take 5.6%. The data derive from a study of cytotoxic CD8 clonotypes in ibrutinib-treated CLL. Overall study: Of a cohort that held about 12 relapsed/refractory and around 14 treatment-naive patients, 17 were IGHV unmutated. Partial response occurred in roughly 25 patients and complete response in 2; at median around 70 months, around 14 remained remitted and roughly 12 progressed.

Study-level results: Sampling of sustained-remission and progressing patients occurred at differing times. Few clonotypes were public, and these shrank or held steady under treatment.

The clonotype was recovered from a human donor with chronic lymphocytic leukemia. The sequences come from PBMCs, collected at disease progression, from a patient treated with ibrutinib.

The chain's CDR3 is CASSLGDGYTF. The CDR3 DNA reads TGTGCCAGCAGCTTAGGCGATGGCTACACCTTC. The chain has TRBV7-2 and TRBJ1-2; no firm D call. CDR1 SGHTA and CDR2 FQGNSA come from the germline V gene. The CDR3 is made up of 11 amino acids. Trimming removed 1 base at V and 6 bases at J, with 3 bases between. The full variable domain, with the rest looked up from reference TRBV7-2 and TRBJ1-2, is GAGVSQSPSNKVTEKGKDVELRCDPISGHTALYWYRQSLGQGLEFLIYFQGNSAPDKSGLPSDRFSAERTGGSVSTLTIQRTQQEDSAVYLCASSLGDGYTFGSGTRLTVV.